One sample yielded the 16 T cell receptor beta chains listed below, sequenced in a study of beta chain features in type 1 diabetes. Findings and caveats of the study: For Type 1 diabetes patients, all four CD4+ subsets carried TCRB CDR3s that were moderately but significantly shorter.

The authors reverse transcribed all of the isolated RNA, so sequencing captured expressed TCRB transcripts. Only in-frame clones appear in the TCRdb table, and some are missing; sequencing was by immunoSEQ multiplex PCR. The sample holds around 240,000 clones, under 20% seen once. Antigens for these TCRs are unknown. The sequencing input was naive CD4+ T cells from blood. These receptors were taken from a man aged 30-40 years with type 1 diabetes.

This clone was detected a few times. The chain uses TRBV9 and TRBJ2-1; maybe TRBD2 (5 bases). CDR1 is SGDLS, CDR2 YYNGEE, per germline. The length of the CDR3 is 13 residues. The V end lost 0 bases, the J end lost 9 bases, and 10 bases lay between the germline ends. The CDR3 loop is CASSVATTTEQFF. DNA of the CDR3: TGTGCCAGCAGCGTAGCGACTACTACTGAGCAGTTCTTC. The complete variable domain, with remaining parts taken from reference TRBV9 and TRBJ2-1, reads DSGVTQTPKHLITATGQRVTLRCSPRSGDLSVYWYQQSLDQGLQFLIQYYNGEERAKGNILERFSAQQFPDLHSELNLSSLELGDSALYFCASSVATTTEQFFGPGTRLTVL.

The genes are TRBV20-1 and TRBJ2-1, with a tentative D call TRBD1 (5 bases). Germline V gives CDR1 DFQATT, CDR2 SNEGSKA (reference sequence). V lost 4 bases to trimming and J lost 10 bases, with 8 bases between them. This CDR3 has 10 residues. This CDR3 is CSANYREQFF. Written as DNA, the CDR3 is TGCAGTGCTAATTACAGGGAGCAGTTCTTC.

As for this clone: Other DNA sequences in this sample translate to the same CDR3. This sequence joins TRBV30 and TRBJ2-3; no firm D call. The CDR3 spans 11 residues. V was cut by 0 bases and J by 6 bases, with 4 bases left in between. Germline V lookup: CDR1 GTSNPN, CDR2 SVGIG (reference sequence). The CDR3 loop reads CAWSVGDTQYF. In nucleotides, the CDR3 is TGTGCCTGGAGTGTAGGTGATACGCAGTATTTT.

The table lists this clone with a few counts. Here the CDR3 reads CASSPQTGDTHNEQFF. In nucleotides, the CDR3 is TGTGCCAGCAGCCCCCAGACAGGGGATACCCACAATGAGCAGTTCTTC. The V and J genes are TRBV9 and TRBJ2-1; TRBD1 matches at 8 bases. CDR1 is SGDLS, CDR2 YYNGEE, per germline. V lost 4 bases, J lost 5 bases, and 11 bases stayed unmatched. The CDR3 is made up of 16 amino acids.

This clone was seen only a few times. The CDR3 DNA reads as TGTGCCAGCAATAGCGGGAGTCCCACAGATACGCAGTATTTT. The encoded protein is CASNSGSPTDTQYF. The chain employs TRBV7-9 and TRBJ2-3; TRBD2 matches at 9 bases. The germline V gene encodes CDR1 SEHNR and CDR2 FQNEAQ (reference sequence). The V and J ends lost 7 bases and 2 bases, in that order; junction bases with no gene match: 4. CDR3 length: 14 amino acids.

This clone came up a few times. This rearrangement joins TRBV29-1 to TRBJ2-1; 15 bases fit TRBD2. CDR1 is SQVTM, CDR2 ANQGSEA, per germline. The CDR3 is made up of 14 amino acids. V shed 6 bases, J shed 10 bases, and the junction held 7 bases outside the gene matches. CDR3 DNA sequence: TGCAGCGTGGAGGGACTAGCGGGAGGAGAAGAGCAGTTCTTC. As protein: CSVEGLAGGEEQFF.

A few counts support this clone. The chain carries TRBV6-4 and TRBJ1-1, with D perhaps TRBD1 (5 bases). Trimming stripped 6 bases from V and 3 bases from J, with 17 bases between. Germline values: CDR1 MRHNA, CDR2 SNTAGT. This CDR3 comprises 15 residues. CDR3 residues: CASRATGGIYTEAFF. CDR3 DNA: TGTGCCAGCAGAGCTACAGGTGGGATTTACACTGAAGCTTTCTTT.

This chain connects TRBV14 to TRBJ2-1; perhaps TRBD2 as D (6 bases). The CDR3 has 15 amino acids. CDR1 and CDR2 (germline): SGHDN, FVKESK. The V end was cut by 1 base, the J end by 4 bases, with 11 bases between. CDR3 in DNA: TGTGCCAGCAGCCAAGGGACTATAACGTACAATGAGCAGTTCTTC. This sequence encodes CASSQGTITYNEQFF.

This clone was seen more than once but under ten times. The V gene is TRBV6-6, the J gene TRBJ2-3; D is undetermined. Between the trimmed V and J ends, which lost 5 bases and 1 base, there was a span of 4 bases. Germline CDR1 and CDR2: MNHNY and SVGAGI (reference sequence). CDR3 size: 12 residues. The chain's CDR3 is CASSPGTDTQYF. The CDR3 DNA sequence: TGTGCCAGCAGTCCCGGCACAGATACGCAGTATTTT.

The V call is TRBV29-1, the J call TRBJ1-1; no clear D. The CDR3 loop spans 10 amino acids. Germline assignment: CDR1 SQVTM and CDR2 ANQGSEA. V gave up 7 bases and J gave up 1 base, with 4 bases separating them. CDR3 amino acids: CSATNTEAFF. CDR3 in DNA: TGCAGCGCCACGAACACTGAAGCTTTCTTT.

V is TRBV28 and J is TRBJ2-7; D perhaps matches TRBD1 (6 bases). The length of the CDR3 is 11 residues. Germline assignment: CDR1 MDHEN and CDR2 SYDVKM. CDR3 in DNA: TGTGCGGGGCAGGGGCGCTACGAGCAGTACTTC. This codes for CAGQGRYEQYF.

This clone showed up just a few times. The V call is TRBV4-1, the J call TRBJ2-7; a weak D match, TRBD2 (6 bases). V lost 3 bases and J lost 3, with 15 bases in between. This CDR3 is built from 15 residues. Germline assignment: CDR1 MGHRA and CDR2 YSYEKL. CDR3 loop: CASSHVSQEGYEQYF. CDR3 coding DNA: TGCGCCAGCAGCCATGTCTCGCAGGAGGGCTACGAGCAGTACTTC.

This clone has only a few counts. V gene TRBV25-1 combines with J gene TRBJ2-6; TRBD1 might be the D (6 bases). Germline V CDR1 and CDR2: MGHDK, SYGVNS. V lost 6 bases, J lost 0 bases, and 9 bases lay in between. The CDR3 runs to 15 residues. This CDR3 reads CASSLRGSGANVLTF. The CDR3, as DNA: TGTGCCAGCAGCCTCAGGGGCTCTGGGGCCAACGTCCTGACTTTC.

This clone was seen more than once but under ten times. V usage is TRBV7-3 and J usage is TRBJ2-7, with 7 nucleotides matching TRBD1. V shed 5 bases and J 1 base; nucleotides not matched to a gene: 8. The CDR3 contains 15 residues. Germline loops: CDR1 SGHTA, CDR2 FQGTGA. CDR3 DNA sequence: TGTGCCAGCAGCGTGTCCGGGACAGCGTCCTACGAGCAGTACTTC. Amino acids: CASSVSGTASYEQYF.

The V call is TRBV4-3, the J call TRBJ2-7; D unclear. The CDR3 loop spans 14 amino acids. The V gene lost 0 bases and the J gene lost 3 bases, with 9 bases spanning the gap. Germline V gives CDR1 LGHNA, CDR2 YSLEER. This chain's CDR3 is CASSQEIGNYEQYF. Here the CDR3 DNA reads TGCGCCAGCAGCCAAGAAATCGGAAACTACGAGCAGTACTTC.

The CDR3 nucleotides read TGTGCCAGCAGAATGGGCGACCTAGCCAAAAACATTCAGTACTTC. This gives the protein CASRMGDLAKNIQYF. V and J are TRBV21-1 and TRBJ2-4; the D call in the table, TRBD1, was not verified against the DNA. TRBV21-1 is deemed a pseudogene. This CDR3 is 15 amino acids long.